This TCR beta chain was identified during a study of T cell responses to AZD1222 COVID-19 vaccine. Study details: Second-dose schedules of about 4 or about 12 weeks were combined. Study observations and caveats: At 160-218 and 743-854, vaccine-associated CD4 TCRs were dominant, and they spanned spike. Clonal diversity may have been underestimated, and the donors were mostly white British, with more females than males. With two AZD1222 doses given, Spike-specific TCR breadth and depth both rose.

The table lists this clone with a few counts. The antigen remains undetermined. Trimming removed 4 bases from V and 6 bases from J, with 16 bases in between. This CDR3 is 14 amino acids long. Germline-derived CDR1 and CDR2 are LGHDT and YNNKEL (reference sequence). Profiling relied on immunoSEQ multiplex PCR, and the TCRdb table lists in-frame clones only, not all of them. The sample gives 200,000 or so clones, just under 90% of which show up once; under 8% is in the top ten. This sequence originates from an adult in good health. The rearrangement links TRBV3-1 (or the pseudogene TRBV3-2) to TRBJ2-7; D remains unclear. The material sequenced was peripheral blood, taken on day 0 of AZD1222 vaccination. In DNA, the CDR3 is TGTGCCAGCAGCCCCCGGGCCCGGAAGGGCGAGCAGTACTTC. Its translation is CASSPRARKGEQYF.